This T cell receptor beta chain comes out of a study of control samples from healthy donors and cancer patients. Using immunoSEQ multiplex PCR, the repertoire was profiled, and TCRdb retains in-frame clones only, with some absent. The table includes some 120,000 clones, over 90% detected once. The CDR3 is 15 amino acids. Germline V gene data show CDR1 as SGHKS and CDR2 as YYEKEE (reference sequence). J lost 0 bases, V lost 3 bases, and 4 bases had no gene match. Sequences were obtained from blood. The gene calls are TRBV5-5 and TRBJ1-1, with TRBD1 matching 8 bases. This TCR was recovered from a man younger than 40 in good health. The CDR3 nucleotides are TGTGCCAGCAGCTGGTGGGACAGGTTGAACACTGAAGCTTTCTTT. Its translation: CASSWWDRLNTEAFF.